One and the same sample provided the 18 T cell receptor beta chains below, sequenced in a study of technical replicates of blood from a handful of donors. TCRdb's copy holds only in-frame clones and misses some; the assay was immunoSEQ multiplex PCR. The data contain approximately 53,000 clones, about 96% of them singletons. Sequenced sample: T cells isolated from PBMCs. Every receptor here comes from a human donor in good health.

Only one count was recorded for this clone. This chain uses TRBV7-2 with TRBJ2-5; 8 bases map to TRBD1. Trimming at V came to 4 bases and at J to 4 bases, leaving 8 bases not matched to a gene. Germline V CDR1 and CDR2: SGHTA, FQGNSA. This CDR3 spans 15 amino acids. CDR3 bases: TGTGCCAGCAGCTACGTAACAGGGGGTCGAGAGACCCAGTACTTC. It translates to CASSYVTGGRETQYF.

This chain links TRBV28 with TRBJ1-1, with D possibly being TRBD1 (5 bases). Germline CDR1 is MDHEN and CDR2 is SYDVKM. V shed 6 bases and J shed 0 bases, with 17 bases lying between them. The CDR3 has 16 amino acids. As DNA, the CDR3 is TGTGCCAGCAGGGGTCCCCCCTGGGGCCTGAACACTGAAGCTTTCTTT. Its translation is CASRGPPWGLNTEAFF.

The V gene is TRBV2, the J gene TRBJ2-2, with 8 nucleotides matching TRBD1. Germline CDR1 SNHLY, CDR2 FYNNEI. CDR3 length: 15 residues. The V gene end was trimmed by 4 bases and the J gene end by 3 bases; junction bases not matched to a gene: 4. CDR3 DNA sequence: TGTGCCAGCAGTGCGGACAGGGTCGACACCGGGGAGCTGTTTTTT. The encoded protein is CASSADRVDTGELFF.

J is TRBJ1-5 and V is TRBV5-4, with no clear D. Germline-derived CDR1 and CDR2 are SGHNT and YYREEE (reference sequence). V gave up 5 bases and J gave up 3 bases, with 6 bases separating them. The CDR3 length is 12 residues. The CDR3 sequence: CASRRLNQPQHF. The CDR3 DNA sequence: TGTGCCAGCAGGAGGCTCAATCAGCCCCAGCATTTT.

The rearrangement links TRBV6-5 to TRBJ1-1, with D hard to call. V shed 2 bases and J shed 11 bases, with 9 bases lying between them. CDR1 is MNHEY and CDR2 is SVGAGI in the germline V gene. The CDR3 runs 11 residues. CDR3 nucleotides: TGTGCCAGCAGTTACGCGGGCTATGCTTTCTTT. Translating gives CASSYAGYAFF.

The V call is TRBV5-1, the J call TRBJ2-7; weak D call: TRBD1 (6 bases). The CDR3 has 13 amino acids. The V end was cut by 3 bases, the J end by 5 bases, with 12 bases between. Germline values: CDR1 SGHRS, CDR2 YFSETQ. CDR3 sequence (DNA): TGCGCCAGCAGCTCCGGTACAGGGAACGAGCAGTACTTC. Amino acid sequence: CASSSGTGNEQYF. The full variable domain, completed using reference TRBV5-1 and TRBJ2-7, is KAGVTQTPRYLIKTRGQQVTLSCSPISGHRSVSWYQQTPGQGLQFLFEYFSETQRNKGNFPGRFSGRQFSNSRSEMNVSTLELGDSALYLCASSSGTGNEQYFGPGTRLTVT.

The rearrangement joins TRBV29-1 to TRBJ2-3; D perhaps matches TRBD1 (6 bases). From germline, CDR1 is SQVTM and CDR2 ANQGSEA. The CDR3 consists of 12 residues. The germline V and J ends were trimmed by 4 bases and 3 bases, with 8 bases remaining between them. As DNA, the CDR3 is TGCAGCGTTGTGGGGGCAACAGATACGCAGTATTTT. This encodes CSVVGATDTQYF.

CDR3 nucleotide sequence: TGTGCCAGCAGCTTATCAGGGCTCGCCTACGAGCAGTACTTC. It encodes CASSLSGLAYEQYF. This chain uses TRBV7-6 with TRBJ2-7, with D perhaps TRBD1 (5 bases). This CDR3 region has 14 residues. V shed 2 bases and J shed 2 bases, with 10 bases lying between them. CDR1 SGHVS and CDR2 FNYEAQ come from the germline V gene.

The CDR3 is CASSPLGLAATDTQYF. CDR3 coding DNA: TGTGCCAGCAGCCCCCTGGGACTAGCGGCCACAGATACGCAGTATTTT. The gene calls are TRBV5-8 and TRBJ2-3, with 11 bases aligning to TRBD2. The CDR3 extends over 16 amino acids. Germline-derived CDR1 and CDR2 are SGHTS and YDEGEE. V lost 4 bases to trimming and J lost 2 bases; unmatched junction nucleotides: 6.

The chain is built from TRBV6-5 and TRBJ1-2; the D is unclear. Germline V gives CDR1 MNHEY, CDR2 SVGAGI. There are 13 residues in the CDR3. Trimming pared 6 bases from V and 7 bases from J, leaving 15 bases between. The CDR3 DNA sequence: TGTGCCAGCAGCCTGGACTTAGGTGTTGGCTACACCTTC. Amino acids: CASSLDLGVGYTF.

The chain is built from TRBV4-1 and TRBJ2-7; TRBD2 aligns across 7 bases. V shed 1 base and J 0 bases; nucleotides not matched to a gene: 12. CDR3 length equals 18 residues. CDR1 and CDR2 from the germline V gene are MGHRA and YSYEKL. This CDR3 is CASSQVFFTGGSSYEQYF. The CDR3 coding sequence is TGCGCCAGCAGCCAAGTTTTTTTTACGGGAGGAAGCTCCTACGAGCAGTACTTC.

CDR3: CASSLDRFGKLFF. CDR3 in DNA: TGTGCCAGCAGCTTAGACAGGTTTGGAAAACTGTTTTTT. This rearrangement joins TRBV5-6 to TRBJ1-4; maybe TRBD1 (6 bases). From germline, CDR1 is SGHDT and CDR2 YYEEEE. Trimming pared 2 bases from V and 10 bases from J, leaving 12 bases between. This CDR3 has 13 residues.

The CDR3, as DNA: TGTGCCAGCCTCACTAGTTTAGGATACAATGAGCAGTTCTTC. This gives the protein CASLTSLGYNEQFF. The J gene is TRBJ2-1, the V gene TRBV2; tentatively, D is TRBD2 (5 bases). The CDR3 consists of 14 residues. Trimming shortened V by 8 bases and J by 4 bases, and 15 bases separated the two germline ends. The V gene's germline CDR1 is SNHLY and CDR2 FYNNEI.

The genes are TRBV6-6 and TRBJ2-5; D remains unclear. Trimming removed 2 bases at V and 1 base at J, with 5 bases between. In germline, CDR1 is MNHNY, CDR2 SVGAGI (reference sequence). This CDR3 contains 13 residues. The CDR3 loop reads CASSYASQETQYF. In DNA form, the CDR3 reads TGTGCCAGCAGTTACGCCAGCCAAGAGACCCAGTACTTC.

The V and J genes are TRBV21-1 and TRBJ1-2; no check of the table's D call, TRBD1, against the DNA was made. TRBV21-1 is labeled a pseudogene. The CDR3 covers 15 residues. CDR3 sequence: CASSKAPDRAGGYTF. Here the CDR3 DNA reads TGTGCCAGCAGCAAAGCGCCAGACAGAGCCGGTGGCTACACCTTC.

The chain recombines TRBV10-1 with TRBJ2-1; 9 bases align to TRBD1. With 2 bases clipped from V and 7 bases from J, the junction kept 3 bases outside the gene matches. Germline V CDR1 and CDR2: WNHNN, SYGVQD (reference sequence). This CDR3 contains 14 residues. DNA for the CDR3: TGCGCCAGCAGTGAGACAGGGGGCCCGAATGAGCAGTTCTTC. Protein: CASSETGGPNEQFF.

In this sample, this clone turned up once. The V gene is TRBV10-2, the J gene TRBJ2-5; D is possibly TRBD2 (5 bases). The germline CDR1 and CDR2 sequences are WSHSY and SAAADI. V dropped 6 bases and J dropped 5 bases, with 13 bases sitting between them. The CDR3 is made up of 13 amino acids. As DNA, the CDR3 is TGCGCCAGCAGGTGGGGAGTAGGGGAGACCCAGTACTTC. Translated, it gives CASRWGVGETQYF.

The V call is TRBV4-2, the J call TRBJ2-7; no clear D gene. CDR3 length equals 16 residues. Germline CDR1 and CDR2: LGHNA and YNFKEQ. The V gene lost 0 bases and the J gene lost 0 bases, with 12 bases spanning the gap. CDR3 sequence: CASSQDQETPSYEQYF. As DNA, the CDR3 is TGTGCCAGCAGCCAAGATCAGGAAACTCCCTCCTACGAGCAGTACTTC.